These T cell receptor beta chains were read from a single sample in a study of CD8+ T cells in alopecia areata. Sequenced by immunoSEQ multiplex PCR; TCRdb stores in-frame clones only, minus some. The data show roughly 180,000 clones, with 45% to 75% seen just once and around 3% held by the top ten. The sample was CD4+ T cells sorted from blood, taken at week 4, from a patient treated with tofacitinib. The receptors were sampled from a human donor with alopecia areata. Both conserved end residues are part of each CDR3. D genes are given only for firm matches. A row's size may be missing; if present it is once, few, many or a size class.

CDR3: CASSSARWNTEAFF
DNA: TGTGCCAGCAGTTCCGCGAGGTGGAACACTGAAGCTTTCTTT
D: .
J: TRBJ1-1
V: TRBV6-5
size: .

CDR3: CASSFTVGGYTF
DNA: TGTGCCAGCAGTTTTACCGTGGGTGGCTACACCTTC
D: .
J: TRBJ1-2
V: TRBV28
size: .

CDR3: CASSFGTSGFSYNEQFF
DNA: TGCGCCAGCAGCTTCGGGACTAGCGGCTTCTCCTACAATGAGCAGTTCTTC
D: TRBD2
J: TRBJ2-1
V: TRBV5-1
size: .

CDR3: CATSTGAVNQPQHF
DNA: TGTGCCACCTCCACAGGGGCGGTCAATCAGCCCCAGCATTTT
D: TRBD1
J: TRBJ1-5
V: TRBV27
size: once

CDR3: CAISKEEETQYF
DNA: TGTGCCATCAGTAAAGAGGAAGAGACCCAGTACTTC
D: .
J: TRBJ2-5
V: TRBV10-3
size: .

CDR3: CASSLRDGNYEQYF
DNA: TGTGCCAGCAGTCTGAGGGACGGAAACTACGAGCAGTACTTC
D: .
J: TRBJ2-7
V: TRBV27
size: .

CDR3: CASIPRITDTQYF
DNA: TGTGCCAGCATCCCACGAATCACAGATACGCAGTATTTT
D: .
J: TRBJ2-3
V: TRBV2
size: many

CDR3: CASSQGGDQPQHF
DNA: TGTGCCAGCAGCCAGGGGGGAGACCAGCCCCAGCATTTT
D: TRBD1
J: TRBJ1-5
V: TRBV7-9
size: few

CDR3: CASSLSYNEQFF
DNA: TGCGCCAGCAGCCTAAGTTACAATGAGCAGTTCTTC
D: .
J: TRBJ2-1
V: TRBV5-1
size: .

CDR3: CASSEFRSGANVLTF
DNA: TGTGCCAGCAGTGAATTCCGGTCCGGGGCCAACGTCCTGACTTTC
D: .
J: TRBJ2-6
V: TRBV2
size: few

CDR3: CASSLAGQGANEQYF
DNA: TGCGCCAGCAGCTTGGCCGGACAGGGGGCCAACGAGCAGTACTTC
D: TRBD1
J: TRBJ2-7
V: TRBV5-1
size: few

CDR3: CASSLDRLSEYNEQFF
DNA: TGCGCCAGCAGCTTGGACCGGCTATCCGAATACAATGAGCAGTTCTTC
D: .
J: TRBJ2-1
V: TRBV5-1
size: .

CDR3: CASSLLAQSYEQYF
DNA: TGTGCCAGCAGCTTGTTGGCACAGTCCTACGAGCAGTACTTC
D: .
J: TRBJ2-7
V: TRBV7-2
size: .

CDR3: CASSRLVVNTEAFF
DNA: TGTGCCAGCAGCAGACTGGTGGTGAACACTGAAGCTTTCTTT
D: .
J: TRBJ1-1
V: TRBV9
size: .

CDR3: CASTRDRGRTGELFF
DNA: TGTGCCAGCACCCGGGACAGGGGACGGACCGGGGAGCTGTTTTTT
D: TRBD1
J: TRBJ2-2
V: TRBV2
size: few

CDR3: CASSQEPTGYSYEQYF
DNA: TGCGCCAGCAGCCAAGAGCCGACAGGTTACTCCTACGAGCAGTACTTC
D: .
J: TRBJ2-7
V: TRBV4-1
size: few

CDR3: CASRGAETQYF
DNA: TGTGCCAGCAGGGGGGCAGAGACCCAGTACTTC
D: .
J: TRBJ2-5
V: TRBV6-6
size: .

CDR3: CASSFPRTGGIYEQYF
DNA: TGCGCCAGCAGCTTCCCGAGGACAGGGGGCATCTACGAGCAGTACTTC
D: TRBD1
J: TRBJ2-7
V: TRBV5-1
size: .

CDR3: CASSLSTNEKLFF
DNA: TGTGCCAGCAGCCTTTCAACTAATGAAAAACTGTTTTTT
D: .
J: TRBJ1-4
V: TRBV7-6
size: few

CDR3: CASSILGGSTYEQYF
DNA: TGTGCCAGCAGTATACTCGGGGGATCCACCTACGAGCAGTACTTC
D: .
J: TRBJ2-7
V: TRBV27
size: .

CDR3: CAISSDPRETQYF
DNA: TGTGCCATCAGTTCGGACCCGAGAGAGACCCAGTACTTC
D: .
J: TRBJ2-5
V: TRBV10-3
size: .

CDR3: CASSPGTHEQYF
DNA: TGTGCCAGCAGCCCTGGGACCCACGAGCAGTACTTC
D: .
J: TRBJ2-7
V: TRBV7-9
size: .

CDR3: CASSPGTSGVYEQYF
DNA: TGTGCCAGCAGCCCAGGGACTAGCGGCGTCTACGAGCAGTACTTC
D: TRBD2
J: TRBJ2-7
V: TRBV11-2
size: once

CDR3: CAISEGVEQYF
DNA: TGTGCCATCAGTGAGGGGGTCGAGCAGTACTTC
D: .
J: TRBJ2-7
V: TRBV10-3
size: few

CDR3: CSVEDQRTGFTGELFF
DNA: TGCAGCGTTGAAGATCAAAGGACAGGGTTCACCGGGGAGCTGTTTTTT
D: TRBD1
J: TRBJ2-2
V: TRBV29-1
size: .

CDR3: CSAILRDRATEQYF
DNA: TGCAGCGCAATATTACGGGACAGGGCTACCGAGCAGTACTTC
D: TRBD1
J: TRBJ2-7
V: TRBV29-1
size: .

CDR3: CASSTPGTYEQYF
DNA: TGTGCCAGCAGTACCCCGGGAACCTACGAGCAGTACTTC
D: .
J: TRBJ2-7
V: TRBV6-5
size: .